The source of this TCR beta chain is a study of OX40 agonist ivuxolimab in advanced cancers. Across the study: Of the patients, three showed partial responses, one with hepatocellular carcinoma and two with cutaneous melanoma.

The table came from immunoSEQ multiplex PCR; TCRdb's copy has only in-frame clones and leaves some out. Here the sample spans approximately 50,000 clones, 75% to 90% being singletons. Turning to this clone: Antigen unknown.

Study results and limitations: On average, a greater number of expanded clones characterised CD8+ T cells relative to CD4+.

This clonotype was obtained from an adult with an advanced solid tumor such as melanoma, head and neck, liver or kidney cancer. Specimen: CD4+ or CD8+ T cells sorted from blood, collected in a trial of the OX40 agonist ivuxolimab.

The CDR3 here is CASSPGTNQPQHF. The CDR3 nucleotides are TGTGCCAGCAGCCCAGGGACCAATCAGCCCCAGCATTTT. The V and J genes are TRBV7-2 and TRBJ1-5; maybe TRBD1 (5 bases). CDR1 SGHTA and CDR2 FQGNSA come from the germline V gene. The CDR3 loop spans 13 amino acids. Trimming stripped 5 bases from V and 3 bases from J, with 8 bases between.